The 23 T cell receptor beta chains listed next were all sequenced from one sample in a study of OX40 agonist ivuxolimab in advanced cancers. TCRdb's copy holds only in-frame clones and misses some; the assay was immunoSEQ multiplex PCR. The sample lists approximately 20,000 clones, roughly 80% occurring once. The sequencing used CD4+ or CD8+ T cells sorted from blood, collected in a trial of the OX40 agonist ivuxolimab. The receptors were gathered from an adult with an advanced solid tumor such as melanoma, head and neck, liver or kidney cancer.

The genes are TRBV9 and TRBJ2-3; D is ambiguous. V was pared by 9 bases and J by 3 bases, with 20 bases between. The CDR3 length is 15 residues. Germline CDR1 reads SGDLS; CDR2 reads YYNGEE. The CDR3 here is CATSRDTIRTDTQYF. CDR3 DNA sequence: TGTGCCACCTCTAGAGACACGATCCGGACAGATACGCAGTATTTT.

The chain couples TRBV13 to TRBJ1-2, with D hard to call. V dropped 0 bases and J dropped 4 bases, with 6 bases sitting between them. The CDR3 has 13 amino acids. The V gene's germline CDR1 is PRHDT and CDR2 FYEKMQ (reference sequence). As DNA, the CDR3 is TGTGCCAGCAGCTTAGGAGGGCTCTATGGCTACACCTTC. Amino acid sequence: CASSLGGLYGYTF.

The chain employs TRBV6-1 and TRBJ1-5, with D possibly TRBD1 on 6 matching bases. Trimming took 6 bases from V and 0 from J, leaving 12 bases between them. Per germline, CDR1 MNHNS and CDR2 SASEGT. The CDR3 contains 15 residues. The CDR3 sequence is CASSLQGHSNQPQHF. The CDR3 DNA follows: TGTGCCAGCAGCCTCCAGGGGCATAGCAATCAGCCCCAGCATTTT.

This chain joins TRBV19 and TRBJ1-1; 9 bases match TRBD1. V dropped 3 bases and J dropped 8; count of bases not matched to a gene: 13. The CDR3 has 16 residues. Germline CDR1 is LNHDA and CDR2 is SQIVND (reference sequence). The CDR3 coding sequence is TGTGCCAGTAGTATGGCGCGCCCCTTAACAGGGGGCGAAGCTTTCTTT. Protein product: CASSMARPLTGGEAFF.

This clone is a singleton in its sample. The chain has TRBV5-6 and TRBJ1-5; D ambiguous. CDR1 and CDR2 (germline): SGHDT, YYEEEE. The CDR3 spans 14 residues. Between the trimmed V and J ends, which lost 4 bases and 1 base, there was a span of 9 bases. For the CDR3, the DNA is TGTGCCAGCAGCCTCCGGAAGAGCAATCAGCCCCAGCATTTT. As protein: CASSLRKSNQPQHF. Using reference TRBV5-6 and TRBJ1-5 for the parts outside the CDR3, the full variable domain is DAGVTQSPTHLIKTRGQQVTLRCSPKSGHDTVSWYQQALGQGPQFIFQYYEEEERQRGNFPDRFSGHQFPNYSSELNVNALLLGDSALYLCASSLRKSNQPQHFGDGTRLSIL.

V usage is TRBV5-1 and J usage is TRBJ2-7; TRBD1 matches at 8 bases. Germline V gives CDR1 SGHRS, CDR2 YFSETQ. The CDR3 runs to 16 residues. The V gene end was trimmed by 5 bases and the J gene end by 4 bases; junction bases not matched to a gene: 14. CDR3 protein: CASSLVQGAQVYEQYF. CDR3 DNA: TGCGCCAGCAGTCTCGTCCAGGGGGCTCAGGTTTACGAGCAGTACTTC.

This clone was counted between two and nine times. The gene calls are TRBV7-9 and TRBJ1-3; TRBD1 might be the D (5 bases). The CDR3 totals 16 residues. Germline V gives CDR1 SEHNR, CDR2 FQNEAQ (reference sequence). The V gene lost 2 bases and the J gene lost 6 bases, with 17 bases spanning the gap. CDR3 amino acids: CASSLSLRGLENTIYF. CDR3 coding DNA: TGTGCCAGCAGCTTAAGCTTAAGGGGCCTGGAAAACACCATATATTTT.

The CDR3 loop reads CASSLGGEETQYF. CDR3 in DNA: TGCGCCAGCAGCCTAGGGGGGGAGGAGACCCAGTACTTC. The chain uses TRBV4-1 and TRBJ2-5; a weak D match, TRBD2 (7 bases). The germline V gene encodes CDR1 MGHRA and CDR2 YSYEKL. The CDR3 covers 13 residues. V gave up 4 bases and J gave up 5 bases, with 11 bases separating them.

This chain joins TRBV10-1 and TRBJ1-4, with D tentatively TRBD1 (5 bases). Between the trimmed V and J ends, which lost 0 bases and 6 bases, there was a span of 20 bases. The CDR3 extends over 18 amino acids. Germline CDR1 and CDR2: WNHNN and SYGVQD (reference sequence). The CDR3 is CASSESKIPPTGDEKLFF. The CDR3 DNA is TGCGCCAGCAGTGAGTCGAAAATCCCCCCCACAGGCGATGAAAAACTGTTTTTT.

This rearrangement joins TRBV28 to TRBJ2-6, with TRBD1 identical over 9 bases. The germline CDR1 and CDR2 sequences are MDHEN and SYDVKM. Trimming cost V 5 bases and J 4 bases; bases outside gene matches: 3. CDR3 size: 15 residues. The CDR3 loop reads CASSGQGIGANVLTF. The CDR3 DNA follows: TGTGCCAGCAGTGGACAGGGGATCGGGGCCAACGTCCTGACTTTC.

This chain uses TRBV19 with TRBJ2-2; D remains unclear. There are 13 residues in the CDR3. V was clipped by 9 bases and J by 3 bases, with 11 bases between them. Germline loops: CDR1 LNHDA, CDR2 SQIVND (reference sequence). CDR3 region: CASCGRDTGELFF. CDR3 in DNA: TGTGCCAGCTGTGGGCGCGACACCGGGGAGCTGTTTTTT. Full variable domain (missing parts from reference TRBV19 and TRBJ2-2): DGGITQSPKYLFRKEGQNVTLSCEQNLNHDAMYWYRQDPGQGLRLIYYSQIVNDFQKGDIAEGYSVSREKKESFPLTVTSAQKNPTAFYLCASCGRDTGELFFGEGSRLTVL.

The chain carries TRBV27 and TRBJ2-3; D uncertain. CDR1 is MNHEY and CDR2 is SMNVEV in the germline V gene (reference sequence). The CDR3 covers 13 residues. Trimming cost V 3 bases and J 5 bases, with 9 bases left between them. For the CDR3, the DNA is TGTGCCAGCAGTTTCCCGGGTTTAGATACGCAGTATTTT. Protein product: CASSFPGLDTQYF.

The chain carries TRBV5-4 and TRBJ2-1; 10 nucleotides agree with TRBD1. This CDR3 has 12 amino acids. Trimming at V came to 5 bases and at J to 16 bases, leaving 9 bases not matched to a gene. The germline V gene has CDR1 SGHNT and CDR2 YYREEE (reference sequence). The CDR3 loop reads CASRVGTGEEFF. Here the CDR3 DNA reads TGTGCCAGCAGGGTGGGGACAGGGGAGGAATTCTTC.

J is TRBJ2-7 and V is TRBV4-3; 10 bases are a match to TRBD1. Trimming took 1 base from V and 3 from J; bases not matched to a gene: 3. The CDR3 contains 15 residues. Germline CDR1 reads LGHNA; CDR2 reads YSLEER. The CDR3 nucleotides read TGCGCCAGCAGCCAAGTAGGGGACAGGGGCTACGAGCAGTACTTC. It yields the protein CASSQVGDRGYEQYF.

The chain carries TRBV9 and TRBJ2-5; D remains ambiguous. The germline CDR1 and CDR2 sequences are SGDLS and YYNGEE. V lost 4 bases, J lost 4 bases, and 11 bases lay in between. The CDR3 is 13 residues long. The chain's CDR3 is CASSPRVGETQYF. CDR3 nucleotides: TGTGCCAGCAGCCCCCGGGTCGGAGAGACCCAGTACTTC.

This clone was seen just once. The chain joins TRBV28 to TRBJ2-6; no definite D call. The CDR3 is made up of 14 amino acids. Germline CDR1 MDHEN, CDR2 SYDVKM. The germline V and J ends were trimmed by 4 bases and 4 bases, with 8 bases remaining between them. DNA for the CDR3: TGTGCCAGCAGTTCTCGCTACGGGGCCAACGTCCTGACTTTC. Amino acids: CASSSRYGANVLTF.

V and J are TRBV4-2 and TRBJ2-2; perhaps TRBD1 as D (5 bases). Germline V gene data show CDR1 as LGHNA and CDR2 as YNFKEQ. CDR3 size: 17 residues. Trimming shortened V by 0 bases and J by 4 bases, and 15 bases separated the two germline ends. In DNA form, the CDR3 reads TGTGCCAGCAGCCAAGAGGCTCAGGGCGGAGCCACCGGGGAGCTGTTTTTT. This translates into CASSQEAQGGATGELFF.

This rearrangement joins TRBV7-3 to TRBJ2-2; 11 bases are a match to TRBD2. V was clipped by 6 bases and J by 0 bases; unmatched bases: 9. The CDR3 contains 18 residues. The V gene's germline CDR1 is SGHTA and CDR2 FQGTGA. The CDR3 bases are TGTGCCAGCAGTCCAACTAGCGGGGGCCTCGCGAACACCGGGGAGCTGTTTTTT. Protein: CASSPTSGGLANTGELFF.

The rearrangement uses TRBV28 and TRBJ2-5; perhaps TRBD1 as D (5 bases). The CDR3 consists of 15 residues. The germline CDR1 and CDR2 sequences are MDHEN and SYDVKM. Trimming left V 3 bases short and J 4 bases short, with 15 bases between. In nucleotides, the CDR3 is TGTGCCAGCAGTTTGGGTAGGGGTGGGGTAGAGACCCAGTACTTC. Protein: CASSLGRGGVETQYF.

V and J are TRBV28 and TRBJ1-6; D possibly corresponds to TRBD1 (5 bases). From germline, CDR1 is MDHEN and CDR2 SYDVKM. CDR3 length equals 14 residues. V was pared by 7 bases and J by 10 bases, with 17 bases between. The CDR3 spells CASTPPGQLSPLHF. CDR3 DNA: TGTGCCAGCACCCCCCCCGGACAATTGTCACCCCTCCACTTT.

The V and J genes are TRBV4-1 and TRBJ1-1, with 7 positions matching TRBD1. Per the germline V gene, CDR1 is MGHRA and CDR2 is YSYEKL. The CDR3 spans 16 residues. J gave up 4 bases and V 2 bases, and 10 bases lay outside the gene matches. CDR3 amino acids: CASSQMTGTRSTEAFF. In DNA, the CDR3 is TGCGCCAGCAGCCAAATGACAGGGACGAGGAGCACTGAAGCTTTCTTT.

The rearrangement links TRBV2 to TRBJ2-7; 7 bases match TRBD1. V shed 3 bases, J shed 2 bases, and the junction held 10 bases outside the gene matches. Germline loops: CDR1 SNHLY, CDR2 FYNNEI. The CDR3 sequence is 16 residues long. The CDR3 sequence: CASSDPLGQITYEQYF. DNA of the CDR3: TGTGCCAGCAGTGACCCTCTGGGACAGATCACCTACGAGCAGTACTTC. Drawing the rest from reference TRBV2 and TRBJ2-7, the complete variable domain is EPEVTQTPSHQVTQMGQEVILRCVPISNHLYFYWYRQILGQKVEFLVSFYNNEISEKSEIFDDQFSVERPDGSNFTLKIRSTKLEDSAMYFCASSDPLGQITYEQYFGPGTRLTVT.

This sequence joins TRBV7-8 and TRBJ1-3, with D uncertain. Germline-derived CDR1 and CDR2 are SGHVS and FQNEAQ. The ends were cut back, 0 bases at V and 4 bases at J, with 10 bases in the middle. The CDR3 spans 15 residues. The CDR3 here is CASSLALTVGNTIYF. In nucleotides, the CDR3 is TGTGCCAGCAGCTTAGCGCTCACAGTCGGAAACACCATATATTTT.